The entry below gives a single TCR beta chain sequence along with its context. Its specificity is unknown. All donors participated as healthy donors of bone marrow. This entry comes from a study of cytomegalovirus exposure and HLA in healthy donors. The length of the CDR3 is 15 residues. V shed 3 bases and J shed 4 bases, with 15 bases lying between them. CDR1 MDHEN and CDR2 SYDVKM come from the germline V gene. Study observations and caveats: A later analysis linked 16,951 TCR beta sequences to HLA alleles at 0.05 false discovery rate. Common viral pathogens seemed, in a later analysis, to connect with several of the most significant clusters.

The PCR used 60 Vbeta and 13 Jbeta primers. TCRdb's copy holds only in-frame clones and misses some; the assay was immunoSEQ multiplex PCR. Its listing shows about 55,000 clones. The J gene is TRBJ1-1, the V gene TRBV28; TRBD1 is a possible D gene (6 bases). This sequence originates from a woman aged 60 to 75 in good health and CMV-seropositive. Sequencing was performed on PBMCs. CDR3 nucleotide sequence: TGTGCCAGCAGTTTCCTGGGGGCGCAGGGCACTGAAGCTTTCTTT. It yields the protein CASSFLGAQGTEAFF.